This entry lists 14 T cell receptor beta chains sequenced from one sample in a study of CD8 T cells in ankylosing spondylitis. TCRdb re-analysed the 5' RACE reads in MiXCR, keeping a single row per CDR3 protein. The repertoire has some 38,000 distinct CDR3 sequences, about 3% of them found once; the top ten carry 2.8%. The sample consisted of blood, either unsorted or a sorted T cell fraction (not recorded which). The receptors originated from a male donor with ankylosing spondylitis or in good health (not recorded which).

This clonotype was picked up many times. The J gene is TRBJ2-4, the V gene TRBV9; TRBD2 is a possible D gene (6 bases). Trimming took off 0 bases at V and 7 bases at J, with 14 bases between the two ends. CDR3 size: 15 residues. Per the germline V gene, CDR1 is SGDLS and CDR2 is YYNGEE. The CDR3 region has the DNA TGTGCCAGCAGCGTAGGACGGGGAGGCAGGAACATTCAGTACTTC. It is translated as CASSVGRGGRNIQYF.

This clonotype was picked up many times. J is TRBJ2-3 and V is TRBV9, with 12 bases aligning to TRBD2. Germline CDR1 is SGDLS and CDR2 is YYNGEE. Trimming removed 4 bases from V and 0 bases from J; junction bases left unmatched: 3. The CDR3 consists of 16 residues. The CDR3 is CASSFGTSGSTDTQYF. Here the CDR3 DNA reads TGTGCCAGCAGCTTTGGGACTAGCGGGAGCACAGATACGCAGTATTTT.

The chain employs TRBV9 and TRBJ1-1, with D hard to call. The V and J ends lost 4 bases and 5 bases respectively, with 12 bases between them. CDR3 length: 13 amino acids. Germline V CDR1 and CDR2: SGDLS, YYNGEE. CDR3 bases: TGTGCCAGCAGCCCAAGAGGCGGGACTGAAGCTTTCTTT. It codes for CASSPRGGTEAFF.

This clonotype was seen ten or more times. The gene calls are TRBV9 and TRBJ2-3; TRBD1 aligns across 7 bases. Germline assignment: CDR1 SGDLS and CDR2 YYNGEE. The CDR3 sequence is 14 residues long. Trimming took 3 bases from V and 5 from J; bases not matched to a gene: 6. The CDR3 bases are TGTGCCAGCAGCGATACGAGGGGGCGAGATACGCAGTATTTT. Amino acid sequence: CASSDTRGRDTQYF.

This clonotype was observed many times. The V gene is TRBV9, the J gene TRBJ1-1; TRBD1 agrees at 7 bases. This CDR3 is built from 14 residues. J gave up 3 bases and V 6 bases, and 8 bases lay outside the gene matches. Germline CDR1 SGDLS, CDR2 YYNGEE. CDR3 in amino acids: CASTRSRGDTEAFF. The CDR3, as DNA: TGTGCCAGCACCCGTAGCAGGGGGGACACTGAAGCTTTCTTT.

This clonotype was counted ten times or more. The rearrangement joins TRBV9 to TRBJ2-2; 7 nucleotides line up with TRBD2. Per the germline V gene, CDR1 is SGDLS and CDR2 is YYNGEE. This CDR3 has 16 residues. Unmatched junction bases numbered 6, after V lost 0 bases and J lost 4 bases. CDR3 coding DNA: TGTGCCAGCAGCGTAGGGACTAGACGACCCACCGGGGAGCTGTTTTTT. It specifies CASSVGTRRPTGELFF. Full variable domain (outside the CDR3, taken from reference TRBV9 and TRBJ2-2): DSGVTQTPKHLITATGQRVTLRCSPRSGDLSVYWYQQSLDQGLQFLIQYYNGEERAKGNILERFSAQQFPDLHSELNLSSLELGDSALYFCASSVGTRRPTGELFFGEGSRLTVL.

This clonotype was observed many times. The rearrangement joins TRBV9 to TRBJ1-3; the D is unclear. The V end was cut by 0 bases, the J end by 4 bases, with 8 bases between. Per the germline V gene, CDR1 is SGDLS and CDR2 is YYNGEE. CDR3 length: 14 residues. The CDR3 sequence: CASSVETSGNTIYF. DNA for the CDR3: TGTGCCAGCAGCGTAGAAACCTCCGGAAACACCATATATTTT.

This clonotype was counted at least ten times. The rearrangement links TRBV9 to TRBJ2-3, with 14 bases that match TRBD2. The J segment lost 4 bases and the V segment lost 4 bases, leaving 8 bases of the junction unmatched. The CDR3 consists of 17 residues. Germline assignment: CDR1 SGDLS and CDR2 YYNGEE. This CDR3 reads CASSIGLAGGEADTQYF. The DNA of the CDR3 is TGTGCCAGCAGCATCGGACTAGCGGGGGGCGAGGCAGATACGCAGTATTTT.

This clonotype was seen once. This sequence joins TRBV21-1 and TRBJ2-3; TRBD2, the table's D call, was not compared with the DNA. TRBV21-1 is noted as a pseudogene. The CDR3 extends over 13 amino acids. Here the CDR3 reads CASRGSGKDTQYF. DNA of the CDR3: TGTGCCAGCAGGGGTAGCGGGAAAGATACGCAGTATTTT.

The table lists this clonotype with many counts. This chain uses TRBV9 with TRBJ2-3; 15 bases are shared with TRBD2. V shed 2 bases, J shed 4 bases, and the junction held 2 bases outside the gene matches. There are 16 residues in the CDR3. The germline CDR1 and CDR2 sequences are SGDLS and YYNGEE. Here the CDR3 reads CASSVGTSGRPDTQYF. CDR3 bases: TGTGCCAGCAGCGTTGGGACTAGCGGGAGGCCAGATACGCAGTATTTT.

The table lists this clonotype with many counts. The gene calls are TRBV9 and TRBJ2-1; D call uncertain. The CDR3 is 16 amino acids. V dropped 0 bases and J dropped 0 bases, with 10 bases sitting between them. Germline CDR1 SGDLS, CDR2 YYNGEE. DNA for the CDR3: TGTGCCAGCAGCGTAGCTGGATTAAGCTCCTACAATGAGCAGTTCTTC. Translation gives CASSVAGLSSYNEQFF.

This clonotype appeared many times. CDR3 amino acids: CASSVGALGQNIQYF. The DNA of the CDR3 is TGTGCCAGCAGCGTAGGGGCACTGGGCCAAAACATTCAGTACTTC. This rearrangement joins TRBV9 to TRBJ2-4; no firm D call. V lost 0 bases, J lost 5 bases, and 12 bases lay in between. The CDR3 sequence is 15 residues long. From germline, CDR1 is SGDLS and CDR2 YYNGEE.

In its sample, this clonotype was seen many times. The chain is built from TRBV9 and TRBJ2-1; 14 nucleotides align to TRBD2. CDR1 SGDLS and CDR2 YYNGEE come from the germline V gene. V lost 2 bases and J lost 9; bases outside the gene matches: 7. This CDR3 has 16 amino acids. The CDR3 DNA reads TGTGCCAGCAGCGTTTTAGGGACTAGCGGGAGCTTTGAGCAGTTCTTC. It is translated as CASSVLGTSGSFEQFF.

This clonotype was seen at least ten times. The chain combines TRBV9 with TRBJ2-1; tentatively, D is TRBD2 (6 bases). The CDR3 is made up of 13 amino acids. V was cut by 5 bases and J by 5 bases, with 11 bases left in between. Germline V CDR1 and CDR2: SGDLS, YYNGEE. CDR3 DNA: TGTGCCAGCAGTCGGGACTGGAACAATGAGCAGTTCTTC. Translation: CASSRDWNNEQFF.